What follows are 22 T cell receptor beta chains derived from one specimen sequenced in a study of blood T cells in healthy people across ages. Alongside a J-beta primer mix, a sample-barcoded 5' primer served in a second PCR lasting roughly 6 to 11 cycles. MiXCR, run by TCRdb on the 5' RACE reads, gives a single entry per CDR3 protein. The sample carries about 1.8 million distinct CDR3 sequences, around half recorded once. The sample consisted of blood. The origin of the receptors is a woman aged 35 to 49 in good health.

This clonotype was observed a handful of times. The chain combines TRBV7-2 with TRBJ2-3; 8 bases map to TRBD2. The CDR3 consists of 18 residues. The V gene end was trimmed by 2 bases and the J gene end by 4 bases; junction bases not matched to a gene: 14. Germline lookup yields CDR1 SGHTA and CDR2 FQGNSA. For the CDR3, the DNA is TGTGCCAGCAGCTTAACGGGGACTAGACAGCGCGTGGCAGATACGCAGTATTTT. Translating it yields CASSLTGTRQRVADTQYF.

The chain uses TRBV7-8 and TRBJ2-1, with 8 positions matching TRBD2. V shed 0 bases, J shed 2 bases, and the junction held 6 bases outside the gene matches. The length of the CDR3 is 17 residues. Germline V gives CDR1 SGHVS, CDR2 FQNEAQ. The CDR3 protein is CASSLAEAGGPYNEQFF. The CDR3 DNA is TGTGCCAGCAGCTTAGCAGAGGCGGGGGGACCCTACAATGAGCAGTTCTTC.

This chain links TRBV6-2 or TRBV6-3 with TRBJ2-7; D uncertain. CDR1 and CDR2 from the germline V gene are MNHEY and SVGEGT. The CDR3 covers 12 residues. V dropped 1 base and J dropped 3 bases, with 4 bases sitting between them. CDR3 in amino acids: CASSYYNYEQYF. The CDR3 coding sequence is TGTGCCAGCAGTTACTACAACTACGAGCAGTACTTC.

V is TRBV11-2 and J is TRBJ2-1; TRBD1 agrees at 8 bases. V gave up 1 base and J gave up 8 bases; unmatched junction bases: 7. Germline values: CDR1 SGHAT, CDR2 FQNNGV. The CDR3 totals 15 residues. CDR3 DNA: TGTGCCAGCAGCTTAGCTGACAGGGGAAGTTATGAGCAGTTCTTC. Its protein product is CASSLADRGSYEQFF.

The chain couples TRBV10-2 to TRBJ1-6; D might be TRBD1 (5 bases). V shed 6 bases and J shed 7 bases, with 10 bases lying between them. Germline-derived CDR1 and CDR2 are WSHSY and SAAADI. The length of the CDR3 is 13 residues. The CDR3 DNA reads TGCGCCAGCAGGAATGACAGAAATTCACCCCTCCACTTT. Protein product: CASRNDRNSPLHF.

This clonotype was observed a handful of times. This chain connects TRBV6-1 to TRBJ1-5, with unresolved D. V lost 6 bases and J lost 0, with 12 bases in between. Germline values: CDR1 MNHNS, CDR2 SASEGT. The CDR3 has 15 residues. CDR3 loop: CASRNIDGSNQPQHF. CDR3 sequence (DNA): TGTGCCAGCAGGAATATAGACGGTAGCAATCAGCCCCAGCATTTT.

The chain has TRBV4-3 and TRBJ2-5; perhaps D is TRBD1 or TRBD2 (5 bases each). The assigned J gene may be wrong: the sequence end matches TRBJ2-7 better. Germline V gene sequence: CDR1 LGHNA, CDR2 YSLEER. This CDR3 region has 15 residues. CDR3 sequence: CASSQEVPGTHEQYF. CDR3 DNA: TGCGCCAGCAGCCAAGAGGTTCCAGGGACCCACGAGCAGTACTTC.

The chain couples TRBV27 to TRBJ2-1; possible D gene TRBD2, 6 bases. Trimming took off 2 bases at V and 6 bases at J, with 14 bases between the two ends. Germline CDR1 MNHEY, CDR2 SMNVEV (reference sequence). The CDR3 contains 15 residues. CDR3 region: CASSLGGGGSNEQFF. CDR3 DNA sequence: TGTGCCAGCAGTTTAGGGGGAGGTGGCAGCAATGAGCAGTTCTTC.

This clonotype was detected ten times or more. The junction differs from germline at one of its ends, possibly a read error. The chain combines TRBV9 with TRBJ2-5, with a tentative D call TRBD1 (6 bases). This CDR3 contains 14 residues. The germline gives CDR1 SGDLS, CDR2 YYNGEE. For the CDR3, the DNA is TGCGCCAGCAGCCGAGGGGGAGCCCAAGAGACCCAGTACTTC. It codes for CASSRGGAQETQYF.

This clonotype was detected only a few times. This chain links TRBV20-1 with TRBJ2-1; D possibly corresponds to TRBD1 (6 bases). This CDR3 contains 13 residues. CDR1 DFQATT and CDR2 SNEGSKA come from the germline V gene (reference sequence). V lost 3 bases, J lost 4 bases, and 10 bases lay in between. For the CDR3, the DNA is TGCAGTGCTAGGCCAGGGGAATACAATGAGCAGTTCTTC. It is translated as CSARPGEYNEQFF.

This clonotype was observed a handful of times. The chain has TRBV20-1 and TRBJ1-1; D call uncertain. Germline values: CDR1 DFQATT, CDR2 SNEGSKA (reference sequence). V lost 3 bases, J lost 0 bases, and 11 bases lay in between. The length of the CDR3 is 14 residues. The CDR3 loop reads CSARDSRMNTEAFF. Here the CDR3 DNA reads TGCAGTGCTAGGGATTCGAGGATGAACACTGAAGCTTTCTTT.

The chain carries TRBV4-1 and TRBJ2-3, with 9 bases lining up with TRBD2. The germline V gene has CDR1 MGHRA and CDR2 YSYEKL. This CDR3 is 20 amino acids long. The junction had 14 bases not matched to a gene; V was cut back by 1 base and J by 0 bases. In DNA, the CDR3 is TGCGCCAGCAGCCAAGCCCTTCCGAGCGGGGGGTCCCCTAGCACAGATACGCAGTATTTT. Its protein product is CASSQALPSGGSPSTDTQYF.

The chain couples TRBV20-1 to TRBJ2-7, with 8 bases matching TRBD2. Per germline, CDR1 DFQATT and CDR2 SNEGSKA (reference sequence). The CDR3 has 16 amino acids. J was trimmed by 7 bases and V by 2 bases; bases with no gene match: 16. CDR3 sequence reads: CSARPSLAGRDNEQYF. The CDR3 bases are TGCAGTGCTAGACCATCTTTAGCGGGGCGGGACAATGAGCAGTACTTC.

The chain joins TRBV24-1 to TRBJ2-4, with 10 bases aligning to TRBD1. Judging by the DNA end, TRBJ2-7 fits better; the J call may be wrong. Germline lookup yields CDR1 KGHDR and CDR2 SFDVKD. The CDR3 length is 16 residues. In DNA form, the CDR3 reads TGTGCCACCAGTGATTGGGGACAGGGGAAAACCTACGAGCAGTACTTC. Translating it yields CATSDWGQGKTYEQYF.

The chain couples TRBV15 to TRBJ2-5; TRBD1 is a possible D gene (5 bases). The end of the DNA is better explained by TRBJ2-7, so the J call may be wrong. The CDR3 is made up of 18 amino acids. Germline assignment: CDR1 LNHNV and CDR2 YYDKDF (reference sequence). CDR3 nucleotides: TGTGCCACCAGCAGAGAGAAAGTGGAAACAGGTGGTGACGGCGAGCAGTACTTC. Its translation: CATSREKVETGGDGEQYF.

This clonotype was seen a handful of times. V usage is TRBV4-3 and J usage is TRBJ2-3; D tentatively reads TRBD1 or TRBD2 (5 bases each). CDR1 and CDR2 (germline): LGHNA, YSLEER. Deletions cut 0 bases from V and 3 bases from J, with 13 bases between. This CDR3 has 16 residues. The CDR3 region has the DNA TGCGCCAGCAGCCAAGAGGGACGGTCCAATACAGATACGCAGTATTTT. Translation: CASSQEGRSNTDTQYF.

A few counts support this clonotype. The gene calls are TRBV11-1 and TRBJ2-4, with a possible D match to TRBD2 (6 bases). The V and J ends lost 0 bases and 5 bases respectively, with 11 bases between them. Germline CDR1 is SGHAT and CDR2 is FQDESV (reference sequence). The CDR3 loop spans 15 amino acids. The DNA of the CDR3 is TGTGCCAGCAGCTTAGCTCCGACTAGTGAAAACATTCAGTACTTC. Translated: CASSLAPTSENIQYF.

The J gene is TRBJ2-3, the V gene TRBV11-1; D gene uncertain. V lost 0 bases and J 3 bases, leaving 7 bases between the germline ends. The germline V gene encodes CDR1 SGHAT and CDR2 FQDESV (reference sequence). This CDR3 is 14 amino acids long. The CDR3 DNA reads as TGTGCCAGCAGCTTAGCGCTGAAAACAGATACGCAGTATTTT. It encodes CASSLALKTDTQYF.

The gene calls are TRBV6-2 or TRBV6-3 and TRBJ1-5; unclear D gene. The CDR3 has 13 residues. V dropped 6 bases and J dropped 8 bases, with 14 bases sitting between them. From germline, CDR1 is MNHEY and CDR2 SVGEGT. In DNA, the CDR3 is TGTGCCAGCAGAAGAGGGCCCATCGAGCCCCAGCATTTT. Translated: CASRRGPIEPQHF.

The rearrangement uses TRBV20-1 and TRBJ1-6, with D possibly TRBD1 on 5 matching bases. CDR3 length equals 14 residues. V was trimmed by 6 bases and J by 7 bases, leaving 16 bases between them. The germline CDR1 and CDR2 sequences are DFQATT and SNEGSKA (reference sequence). The CDR3 nucleotides read TGCAGTGCCAACCGGGACCGGATGAATTCACCCCTCCACTTT. Encoded protein: CSANRDRMNSPLHF.

The CDR3 nucleotides read TGTGCCAGCAGGCTAACGGGGACAGCGGCGTCTGGGGCCAACGTCCTGACTTTC. It codes for CASRLTGTAASGANVLTF. The chain has TRBV6-1 and TRBJ2-6, with 7 bases identical to TRBD1. The V gene end was trimmed by 6 bases and the J gene end by 1 base; junction bases not matched to a gene: 12. CDR1 and CDR2 (germline): MNHNS, SASEGT. The CDR3 consists of 18 residues.

This clonotype was seen more than once but under ten times. The rearrangement joins TRBV12-3 or TRBV12-4 to TRBJ1-5; 7 nucleotides align to TRBD1. The CDR3 sequence is 14 residues long. The junction had 4 bases not matched to a gene; V was cut back by 1 base and J by 7 bases. CDR3 sequence: CASSLDQGGQPQHF. The DNA for the CDR3 is TGTGCCAGCAGTTTAGACCAGGGGGGGCAGCCCCAGCATTTT.